This TCR beta chain originates from a study of CD8 T cells in ankylosing spondylitis. This clonotype was counted many times. Its antigen remains unknown. Study findings and constraints: Reports say disease-linked clones showed up significantly more in matched ankylosing spondylitis synovial fluid. The study identified a TCR beta motif of under ten highly homologous variants that appeared characteristic of ankylosing spondylitis blood. The disease-linked clones had a CD8+ phenotype and low blood frequencies.

Making use of molecular barcodes, quantitative 5'-RACE generated TCR beta libraries. MiXCR, applied by TCRdb to the 5' RACE reads, yields one record per CDR3 protein. The table records roughly 200,000 distinct CDR3 sequences, roughly 24% of them present only once. The CDR3 is 17 residues long. V lost 3 bases and J lost 5; bases outside the gene matches: 10. CDR1 and CDR2 (germline): ENHRY, SYGVKD. The receptor was isolated from a male donor with ankylosing spondylitis or in good health (not recorded which). What was sequenced was blood, either unsorted or a sorted T cell fraction (not recorded which). The chain carries TRBV10-3 and TRBJ1-5, with TRBD1 matching 10 bases. The CDR3 region is CAISEEGQGRLDQPQHF. The CDR3 region has the DNA TGTGCCATCAGTGAAGAGGGACAGGGGCGATTAGATCAGCCCCAGCATTTT.